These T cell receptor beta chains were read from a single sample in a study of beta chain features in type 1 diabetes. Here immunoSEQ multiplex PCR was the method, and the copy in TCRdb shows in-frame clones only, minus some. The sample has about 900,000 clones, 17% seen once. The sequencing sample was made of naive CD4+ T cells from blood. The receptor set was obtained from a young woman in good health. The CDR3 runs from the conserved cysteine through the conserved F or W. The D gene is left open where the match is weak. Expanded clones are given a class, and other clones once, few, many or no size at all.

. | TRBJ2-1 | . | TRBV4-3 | CASSQGAYGEQFF | TGCGCCAGCAGCCAAGGAGCCTACGGTGAGCAGTTCTTC
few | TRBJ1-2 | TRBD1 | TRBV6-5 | CASSYSRDRVNGYTF | TGTGCCAGCAGTTACTCTCGGGACAGGGTTAATGGCTACACCTTC
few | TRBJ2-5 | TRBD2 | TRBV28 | CASSLRRLAGAMETQYF | TGTGCCAGCAGTTTGAGGAGACTAGCGGGAGCGATGGAGACCCAGTACTTC
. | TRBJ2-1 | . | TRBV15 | CATHSQRASYNEQFF | TGTGCCACCCACTCGCAAAGGGCGTCCTACAATGAGCAGTTCTTC
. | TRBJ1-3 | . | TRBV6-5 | CATSRSHGGNTIYF | TGTGCCACCAGCAGGAGTCACGGAGGAAACACCATATATTTT
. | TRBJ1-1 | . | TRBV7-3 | CASSLMRLSPEAFF | TGTGCCAGCAGCTTAATGAGGCTTTCCCCTGAAGCTTTCTTT
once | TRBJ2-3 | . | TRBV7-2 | CASSSRTIGTDTQYF | TGTGCCAGCAGCTCCAGGACTATCGGCACAGATACGCAGTATTTT
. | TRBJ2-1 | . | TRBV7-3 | CASSTGHLDYNEQFF | TGTGCCAGCAGCACGGGACACTTAGACTACAATGAGCAGTTCTTC
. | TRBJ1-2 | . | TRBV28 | CACQGAYNYGYTF | TGTGCCTGCCAGGGCGCCTATAACTATGGCTACACCTTC
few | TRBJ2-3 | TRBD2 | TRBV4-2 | CASSPALGAGGITDTLYF | TGTGCCAGCAGCCCGGCCTTGGGGGCGGGAGGTATCACAGATACGCTGTATTTT
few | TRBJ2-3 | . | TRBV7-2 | CASSLSGLGTDTQYF | TGTGCCAGCAGCTTATCGGGTCTCGGCACAGATACGCAGTATTTT
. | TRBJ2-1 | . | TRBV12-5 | CASGLVVGTGQLSYNEQFF | TGTGCTAGTGGTTTGGTAGTCGGGACGGGACAACTCTCCTACAATGAGCAGTTCTTC
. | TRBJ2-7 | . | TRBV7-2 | CASSSSVDGTFSYEQYF | TGTGCCAGCAGCTCGTCGGTGGATGGGACATTCTCCTACGAGCAGTACTTC
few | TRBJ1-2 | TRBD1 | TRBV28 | CASSSGQDYGYTF | TGTGCCAGCAGTTCGGGACAGGACTATGGCTACACCTTC
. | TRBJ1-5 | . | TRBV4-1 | CASSQGPSGTSSNQPQHF | TGCGCCAGCAGCCAAGGACCCTCGGGGACTTCGAGCAATCAGCCCCAGCATTTT
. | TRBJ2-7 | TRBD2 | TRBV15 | CATSRSAGVPYEQYF | TGTGCCACCAGCAGATCCGCGGGAGTCCCCTACGAGCAGTACTTC